The source of this T cell receptor (beta chain) is a study of T cell responses to AZD1222 COVID-19 vaccine. Study outcomes and limitations: The study found vaccine-associated CD4 TCRs spanning spike, dominant at 160-218 and 743-854. The number of AZD1222 recipients seropositive at baseline was only six. Sampling that yielded the repertoires occurred only after the peak T cell response. Possibly, clonal diversity was underestimated; donors were largely white British and included more females.

Germline V gene data show CDR1 as GTSNPN and CDR2 as SVGIG (reference sequence). CDR3 length: 15 amino acids. V trimming: 2 bases; J trimming: 2 bases; junction bases outside the gene matches: 4. Profiled with immunoSEQ multiplex PCR; TCRdb holds only in-frame clones, not every one. The profile covers some 120,000 clones, with about 90% appearing a single time and roughly 4.4% taken by the ten largest. Turning to this clone: No antigen is known for it.

This sample comprised peripheral blood, obtained on day 0 of MenACWY control vaccination. The rearrangement joins TRBV30 to TRBJ2-3, with 10 bases identical to TRBD2. This TCR was sampled from an adult in good health. The CDR3 loop reads CAWSWTSGATDTQYF. The DNA for the CDR3 is TGTGCCTGGAGTTGGACTAGCGGAGCCACAGATACGCAGTATTTT.